Below, 8 T cell receptor beta chains from the same sample are listed, as sequenced in a study of metastatic and nonmetastatic thyroid tumors. Every patient was untreated before thyroid surgery. Using MiXCR, TCRdb re-called clones from the PCR reads. The repertoire has fewer than 30,000 clones, 15% to 20% of them found once; the top ten carry about 4.4%. The sample comprised blood. Every receptor here comes from a female donor with papillary thyroid cancer or a benign thyroid nodule (not recorded which). Some clones in this sample may be carry-over from other donors' samples.

This clone was counted many times. This sequence joins TRBV5-6 and TRBJ2-1; 10 nucleotides match TRBD1. V lost 4 bases, J lost 0 bases, and 7 bases stayed unmatched. The CDR3 spans 17 residues. Looked up from germline, CDR1 is SGHDT and CDR2 is YYEEEE. Written as DNA, the CDR3 is TGTGCCAGCAGCGCACCAAGACAGGGGGCCTCCTACAATGAGCAGTTCTTC. Translated, it gives CASSAPRQGASYNEQFF.

This clone appeared a few times. The rearrangement uses TRBV28 and TRBJ1-2, with a weak D call TRBD1 (6 bases). CDR1 is MDHEN, CDR2 SYDVKM, per germline. Trimming took 3 bases from V and 2 from J, leaving 13 bases between them. This CDR3 is 15 amino acids long. The CDR3 is CASSLGGGRNYGYTF. CDR3 DNA: TGTGCCAGCAGTTTGGGCGGGGGGCGAAACTATGGCTACACCTTC.

This rearrangement joins TRBV9 to TRBJ2-5; 14 bases map to TRBD2. The CDR3 runs to 16 residues. From germline, CDR1 is SGDLS and CDR2 YYNGEE. V was clipped by 5 bases and J by 5 bases; unmatched bases: 8. For the CDR3, the DNA is TGTGCCAGCAGTAAGACTAGCGGGGGGGCTGGGGAGACCCAGTACTTC. Encoded protein: CASSKTSGGAGETQYF.

This clone qualifies as medium-sized. The chain joins TRBV12-3 or TRBV12-4 to TRBJ2-2; D is perhaps TRBD2 (5 bases). Trimming left V 7 bases short and J 7 bases short, with 16 bases between. This CDR3 contains 14 residues. The CDR3 region is CASIRTGFGGELFF. CDR3 sequence (DNA): TGTGCCAGCATCCGAACGGGGTTCGGCGGGGAGCTGTTTTTT.

With respect to this clone: Being one base from a much bigger clone, this may be a read error. The same CDR3 is also encoded by other DNA sequences in this sample. This chain joins TRBV7-9 and TRBJ2-4; the D call may be TRBD1 or TRBD2 (5 bases each). Trimming stripped 5 bases from V and 7 bases from J, with 18 bases between. This CDR3 region has 15 residues. Germline lookup yields CDR1 SEHNR and CDR2 FQNEAQ (reference sequence). This CDR3 reads CASSHREAEGNIQYF. The CDR3, as DNA: TGTGCCAGCAGCCACCGTGAGGCTGAGGGGAACATTCAGTACTTC.

This clone was found many times. The rearrangement uses TRBV7-3 and TRBJ2-7, with D possibly being TRBD1 (6 bases). V lost 3 bases to trimming and J lost 4 bases, with 13 bases between them. This CDR3 comprises 14 residues. Germline-derived CDR1 and CDR2 are SGHTA and FQGTGA. CDR3 residues: CASSLQRDIYEQYF. CDR3 DNA: TGTGCCAGCAGCTTGCAAAGGGACATTTACGAGCAGTACTTC.

The table lists this clone with a few counts. At one of its ends the junction is not consistent with the germline gene, which may arise from a read error. The chain uses TRBV12-3 or TRBV12-4 and TRBJ2-7; D may be TRBD1 (6 bases). The CDR3 loop spans 16 amino acids. The CDR3: CASSPPPYRDTVEQYF. CDR3 bases: TGTGCTAGCAGTCCTCCCCCTTACAGGGATACAGTCGAGCAGTACTTC.

This clone was recorded many times. In the same sample, other DNA sequences code for this CDR3. V and J are TRBV5-6 and TRBJ1-2; unclear D gene. The CDR3 consists of 12 residues. V dropped 4 bases and J dropped 3 bases, with 7 bases sitting between them. CDR1 and CDR2 from the germline V gene are SGHDT and YYEEEE. In DNA, the CDR3 is TGTGCCAGCAGCCCCGGTGACTATGGCTACACCTTC. Translated, it gives CASSPGDYGYTF.